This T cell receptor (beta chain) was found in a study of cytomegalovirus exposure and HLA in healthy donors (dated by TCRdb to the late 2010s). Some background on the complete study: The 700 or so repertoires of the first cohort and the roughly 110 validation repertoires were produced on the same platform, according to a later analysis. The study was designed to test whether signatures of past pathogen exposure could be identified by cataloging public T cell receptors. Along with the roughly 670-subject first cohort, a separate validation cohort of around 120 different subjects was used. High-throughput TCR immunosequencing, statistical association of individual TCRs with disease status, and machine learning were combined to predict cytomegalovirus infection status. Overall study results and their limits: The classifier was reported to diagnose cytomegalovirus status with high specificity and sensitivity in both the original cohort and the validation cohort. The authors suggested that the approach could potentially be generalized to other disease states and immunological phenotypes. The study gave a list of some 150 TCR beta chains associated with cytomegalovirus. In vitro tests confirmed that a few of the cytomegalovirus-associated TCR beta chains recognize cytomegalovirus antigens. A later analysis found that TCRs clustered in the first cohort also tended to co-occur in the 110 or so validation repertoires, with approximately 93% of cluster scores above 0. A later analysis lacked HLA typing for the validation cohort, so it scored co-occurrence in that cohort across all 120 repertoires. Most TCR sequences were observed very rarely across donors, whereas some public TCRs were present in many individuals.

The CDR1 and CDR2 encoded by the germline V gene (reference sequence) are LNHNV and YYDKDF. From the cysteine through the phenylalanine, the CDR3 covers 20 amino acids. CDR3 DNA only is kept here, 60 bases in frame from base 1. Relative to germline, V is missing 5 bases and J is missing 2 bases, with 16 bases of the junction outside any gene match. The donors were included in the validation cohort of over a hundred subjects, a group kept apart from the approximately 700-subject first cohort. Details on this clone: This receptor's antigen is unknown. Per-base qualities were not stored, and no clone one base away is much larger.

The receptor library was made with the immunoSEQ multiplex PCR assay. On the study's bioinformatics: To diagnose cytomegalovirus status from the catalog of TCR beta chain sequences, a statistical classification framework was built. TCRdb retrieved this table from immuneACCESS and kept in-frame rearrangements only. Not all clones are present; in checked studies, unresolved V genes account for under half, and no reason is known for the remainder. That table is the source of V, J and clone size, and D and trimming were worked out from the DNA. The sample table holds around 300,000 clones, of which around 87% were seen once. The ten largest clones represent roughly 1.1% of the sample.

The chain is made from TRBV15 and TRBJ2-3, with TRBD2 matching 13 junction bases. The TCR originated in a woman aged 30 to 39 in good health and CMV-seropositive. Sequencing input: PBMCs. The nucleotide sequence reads TGTGCCACCAGCCCCAGGGGAAGCCGGACTAGCGGGAGCGCCACAGATACGCAGTATTTT. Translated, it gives CATSPRGSRTSGSATDTQYF.